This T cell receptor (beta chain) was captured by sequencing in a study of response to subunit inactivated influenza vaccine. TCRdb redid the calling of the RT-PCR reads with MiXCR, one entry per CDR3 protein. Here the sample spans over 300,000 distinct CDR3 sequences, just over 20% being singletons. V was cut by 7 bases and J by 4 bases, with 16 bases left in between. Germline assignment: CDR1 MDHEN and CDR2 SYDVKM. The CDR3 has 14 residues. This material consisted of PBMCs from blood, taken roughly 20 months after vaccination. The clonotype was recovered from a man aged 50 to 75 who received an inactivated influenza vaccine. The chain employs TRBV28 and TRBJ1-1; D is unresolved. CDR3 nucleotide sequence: TGTGCCAGCACCCCTCCGGAACTGTCCACTGAAGCTTTCTTT. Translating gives CASTPPELSTEAFF. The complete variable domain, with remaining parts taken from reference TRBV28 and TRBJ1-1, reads DVKVTQSSRYLVKRTGEKVFLECVQDMDHENMFWYRQDPGLGLRLIYFSYDVKMKEKGDIPEGYSVSREKKERFSLILESASTNQTSMYLCASTPPELSTEAFFGQGTRLTVV.